The present T cell receptor beta chain was sequenced within a study of OX40 agonist ivuxolimab in advanced cancers. The germline V and J ends were trimmed by 7 bases and 6 bases, with 12 bases remaining between them. Germline loops: CDR1 LNHDA, CDR2 SQIVND (reference sequence). The CDR3 loop spans 13 amino acids. Sequencing was performed with immunoSEQ multiplex PCR; in TCRdb, only in-frame clones are kept and a portion is missing. This table holds 40,000 to 55,000 clones, roughly nine tenths found once. Sample: CD4+ or CD8+ T cells sorted from blood, taken in a trial of the OX40 agonist ivuxolimab. V is TRBV19 and J is TRBJ2-2; the D gene is possibly TRBD2 (6 bases). This TCR was recovered from an adult with an advanced solid tumor such as melanoma, head and neck, liver or kidney cancer. The CDR3 coding sequence is TGTGCCAGTACCATTTGGGGGGCCGGGGAGCTGTTTTTT. The encoded protein is CASTIWGAGELFF.